The 24 T cell receptor beta chains below all came from one sample that was sequenced in a study of identical twins. TCRdb reprocessed the 5' RACE reads with MiXCR, giving one entry per CDR3 protein. The sample records approximately 670,000 distinct CDR3 sequences, 6% to 6.5% being singletons. The sample consisted of naive T cells sorted from blood. The receptors stem from a man aged 18 to 35 in good health.

This clonotype turned up a few times. This chain links TRBV5-1 with TRBJ2-1; the D gene is possibly TRBD2 (6 bases). This CDR3 region has 17 residues. Germline lookup yields CDR1 SGHRS and CDR2 YFSETQ. Trimming took 1 base from V and 4 from J, leaving 18 bases between them. This CDR3 reads CASSLIFGGGIYNEQFF. CDR3 DNA: TGCGCCAGCAGCTTGATTTTCGGGGGAGGAATTTACAATGAGCAGTTCTTC.

This clonotype has ten or more counts. The gene calls are TRBV28 and TRBJ2-7; D is possibly TRBD2 (5 bases). CDR1 and CDR2 (germline): MDHEN, SYDVKM. The CDR3 runs 13 residues. Trimming removed 5 bases from V and 3 bases from J, with 11 bases in between. CDR3 in amino acids: CASSKLAGYEQYF. DNA of the CDR3: TGTGCCAGCAGTAAGCTAGCCGGCTACGAGCAGTACTTC.

The chain links TRBV4-1 to TRBJ2-6, with 11 bases that match TRBD1. Germline CDR1 reads MGHRA; CDR2 reads YSYEKL. V shed 1 base and J 2 bases; nucleotides not matched to a gene: 4. The CDR3 totals 18 residues. DNA of the CDR3: TGCGCCAGCAGCCAAGGGTGGACAGGGGGCGCTGGGGCCAACGTCCTGACTTTC. As protein: CASSQGWTGGAGANVLTF.

This clonotype was observed a few times. The rearrangement uses TRBV3-1 and TRBJ2-5; 9 nucleotides agree with TRBD2. V shed 3 bases and J 5 bases; nucleotides not matched to a gene: 10. The germline V gene has CDR1 LGHDT and CDR2 YNNKEL (reference sequence). CDR3 length equals 16 residues. CDR3: CASSHSGTSLRETQYF. Written as DNA, the CDR3 is TGTGCCAGCAGCCACAGTGGGACTAGCTTAAGGGAGACCCAGTACTTC.

This clonotype appeared many times. The chain uses TRBV7-2 and TRBJ2-1; no reliable D call. This CDR3 spans 15 amino acids. The germline V gene has CDR1 SGHTA and CDR2 FQGNSA. V was cut by 1 base and J by 5 bases, with 12 bases left in between. DNA of the CDR3: TGTGCCAGCAGCTTAGGGCAGGCGCTACACAATGAGCAGTTCTTC. Translating gives CASSLGQALHNEQFF.

The genes are TRBV4-1 and TRBJ2-2, with unresolved D. V was clipped by 0 bases and J by 7 bases, with 9 bases between them. CDR1 is MGHRA and CDR2 is YSYEKL in the germline V gene. This CDR3 is 14 amino acids long. CDR3 in amino acids: CASSQDSRVGELFF. The CDR3 DNA follows: TGCGCCAGCAGCCAAGATTCAAGGGTCGGGGAGCTGTTTTTT.

Ten or more counts support this clonotype. The rearrangement uses TRBV12-3 or TRBV12-4 and TRBJ2-1; 9 nucleotides line up with TRBD2. There are 16 residues in the CDR3. The trim removed 7 bases at V and 4 bases at J, leaving 11 bases unmatched. CDR3 residues: CASTPYGTSKYNEQFF. The CDR3 DNA follows: TGTGCCAGCACCCCTTACGGGACTAGCAAATACAATGAGCAGTTCTTC.

This clonotype has a handful of counts. The gene calls are TRBV24-1 and TRBJ2-1, with TRBD2 matching 11 bases. CDR1 and CDR2 from the germline V gene are KGHDR and SFDVKD. V was pared by 10 bases and J by 14 bases, with 12 bases of the junction left unmatched. The CDR3 contains 13 residues. The CDR3 here is CATSLAGVVGEFF. The DNA of the CDR3 is TGTGCCACGTCACTAGCGGGAGTTGTTGGGGAGTTCTTC.

This clonotype was found many times. The chain employs TRBV20-1 and TRBJ2-1; TRBD2 matches 7 bases. J lost 3 bases, V lost 2 bases, and 4 bases had no gene match. The germline V gene encodes CDR1 DFQATT and CDR2 SNEGSKA (reference sequence). The CDR3 is made up of 14 amino acids. CDR3 DNA: TGCAGTGCTAGACTAGCGGCCGGCTACAATGAGCAGTTCTTC. Encoded protein: CSARLAAGYNEQFF.

This chain links TRBV4-3 with TRBJ2-1, with 13 bases aligning to TRBD2. The V and J ends lost 4 bases and 4 bases, in that order; junction bases with no gene match: 4. Germline V CDR1 and CDR2: LGHNA, YSLEER. The CDR3 covers 16 residues. In DNA form, the CDR3 reads TGCGCCAGCAGCCTTTTACTAGCGGGAGGGTACAATGAGCAGTTCTTC. This sequence encodes CASSLLLAGGYNEQFF.

This clonotype has more than one count but fewer than ten. This chain uses TRBV4-3 with TRBJ2-6; tentatively, D is TRBD1 (6 bases). The germline V and J ends were trimmed by 6 bases and 2 bases, with 11 bases remaining between them. In germline, CDR1 is LGHNA, CDR2 YSLEER. This CDR3 contains 15 residues. In nucleotides, the CDR3 is TGCGCCAGCAGATCACAGGGAGCTGGGGCCAACGTCCTGACTTTC. It translates to CASRSQGAGANVLTF.

This clonotype was counted at least ten times. V gene TRBV24-1 combines with J gene TRBJ2-1; D gene uncertain. The CDR3 loop spans 14 amino acids. Trimming pared 1 base from V and 4 bases from J, leaving 7 bases between. Germline CDR1 reads KGHDR; CDR2 reads SFDVKD. The CDR3 loop reads CATSDFSSYNEQFF. The CDR3 nucleotides read TGTGCCACCAGTGATTTTAGCAGTTACAATGAGCAGTTCTTC.

This clonotype was observed a few times. This sequence joins TRBV2 and TRBJ1-5, with 7 bases aligning to TRBD1. CDR1 is SNHLY and CDR2 is FYNNEI in the germline V gene. With 2 bases clipped from V and 1 base from J, the junction kept 8 bases outside the gene matches. CDR3 size: 17 residues. The CDR3 DNA is TGTGCCAGCAGTGAAAGGTGGGAGGGGGCGAGCAATCAGCCCCAGCATTTT. This translates into CASSERWEGASNQPQHF.

This clonotype was recorded at least ten times. J is TRBJ2-3 and V is TRBV20-1, with TRBD2 identical over 11 bases. CDR3 size: 15 residues. V gave up 3 bases and J gave up 5 bases; unmatched junction bases: 7. From germline, CDR1 is DFQATT and CDR2 SNEGSKA (reference sequence). The CDR3 is CSASPTSGVGDTQYF. In DNA, the CDR3 is TGCAGTGCTAGTCCGACTAGCGGGGTGGGAGATACGCAGTATTTT.

This clonotype turned up a few times. The gene calls are TRBV4-2 and TRBJ2-1; D is undetermined. This CDR3 region has 14 residues. The germline V and J ends were trimmed by 0 bases and 8 bases, with 11 bases remaining between them. Germline-derived CDR1 and CDR2 are LGHNA and YNFKEQ. CDR3 coding DNA: TGTGCCAGCAGCCAAGAAGCTAGAATGGATGAGCAGTTCTTC. It codes for CASSQEARMDEQFF.

This clonotype was detected ten times or more. V gene TRBV29-1 combines with J gene TRBJ2-7; a possible D gene is TRBD2 (6 bases). The germline CDR1 and CDR2 sequences are SQVTM and ANQGSEA. The CDR3 is 13 residues long. V was pared by 7 bases and J by 2 bases, with 15 bases between. The CDR3 loop reads CSGRGSSTYEQYF. The DNA of the CDR3 is TGCAGCGGGCGGGGTAGTAGCACCTACGAGCAGTACTTC.

This clonotype was picked up a small number of times. The gene calls are TRBV7-9 and TRBJ1-3, with a tentative D call TRBD1 (5 bases). CDR1 is SEHNR and CDR2 is FQNEAQ in the germline V gene (reference sequence). CDR3 length equals 16 residues. With 1 base removed from V and 0 bases from J, the gap between germline ends came to 10 bases. The CDR3 reads CASSLDGANSGNTIYF. The CDR3 nucleotides are TGTGCCAGCAGCTTAGATGGGGCCAACTCTGGAAACACCATATATTTT.

V usage is TRBV13 and J usage is TRBJ2-5; a possible D gene is TRBD1 (5 bases). Germline CDR1 and CDR2: PRHDT and FYEKMQ (reference sequence). V lost 6 bases, J lost 1 base, and 18 bases lay in between. The CDR3 has 16 amino acids. Here the CDR3 reads CASSLRSLGPQETQYF. The CDR3 coding sequence is TGTGCCAGCAGTTTAAGATCCCTGGGGCCCCAAGAGACCCAGTACTTC.

The rearrangement links TRBV3-1 to TRBJ1-1; 8 bases line up with TRBD1. The germline CDR1 and CDR2 sequences are LGHDT and YNNKEL (reference sequence). This CDR3 contains 14 residues. Unmatched junction bases numbered 3, after V lost 3 bases and J lost 3 bases. The CDR3 region has the DNA TGTGCCAGCAGCCAGCCAGGGGGCTACACTGAAGCTTTCTTT. Translated, it gives CASSQPGGYTEAFF. The variable domain in full, completed from reference TRBV3-1 and TRBJ1-1, reads DTAVSQTPKYLVTQMGNDKSIKCEQNLGHDTMYWYKQDSKKFLKIMFSYNNKELIINETVPNRFSPKSPDKAHLNLHINSLELGDSAVYFCASSQPGGYTEAFFGQGTRLTVV.

This clonotype was counted ten times or more. The CDR3 protein is CASSSTEWTGTKNYGYTF. The DNA of the CDR3 is TGTGCCAGCAGTTCCACGGAATGGACAGGGACAAAGAACTATGGCTACACCTTC. The chain recombines TRBV6-5 with TRBJ1-2, with 8 bases matching TRBD1. The CDR3 runs 18 residues. Per germline, CDR1 MNHEY and CDR2 SVGAGI. J gave up 2 bases and V 4 bases, and 15 bases lay outside the gene matches.

This clonotype has at least ten counts. The chain has TRBV12-3 or TRBV12-4 and TRBJ2-1; D not resolved. The V gene lost 6 bases and the J gene lost 7 bases, with 10 bases spanning the gap. This CDR3 has 12 amino acids. The CDR3 sequence is CASRAEINEQFF. The CDR3 coding sequence is TGTGCCAGCAGGGCCGAAATTAATGAGCAGTTCTTC.

This clonotype was seen only a few times. V is TRBV6-1 and J is TRBJ2-5; D unclear. The V and J ends lost 5 bases and 4 bases respectively, with 17 bases between them. Germline assignment: CDR1 MNHNS and CDR2 SASEGT. The CDR3 length is 15 residues. This chain's CDR3 is CASSRSVGLRETQYF. The CDR3 nucleotides read TGTGCCAGCAGTCGGAGTGTCGGGTTGAGAGAGACCCAGTACTTC.

This clonotype came up many times. V gene TRBV5-6 combines with J gene TRBJ2-3; TRBD1 matches at 9 bases. This CDR3 has 15 amino acids. CDR1 SGHDT and CDR2 YYEEEE come from the germline V gene. With V trimmed by 4 bases and J by 3 bases, 6 bases remained unmatched. The chain's CDR3 is CASSGPGQGTDTQYF. CDR3 nucleotides: TGTGCCAGCAGCGGACCGGGACAGGGAACAGATACGCAGTATTTT.

The chain employs TRBV18 and TRBJ2-7, with TRBD1 matching over 9 bases. Germline CDR1 is KGHSH and CDR2 is LQKENI. V lost 6 bases to trimming and J lost 0 bases; unmatched junction nucleotides: 9. The CDR3 contains 16 residues. DNA of the CDR3: TGTGCCAGCTCGCACCGGGACAGGGTGTACTCCTACGAGCAGTACGTC. Translated, it gives CASSHRDRVYSYEQYV.